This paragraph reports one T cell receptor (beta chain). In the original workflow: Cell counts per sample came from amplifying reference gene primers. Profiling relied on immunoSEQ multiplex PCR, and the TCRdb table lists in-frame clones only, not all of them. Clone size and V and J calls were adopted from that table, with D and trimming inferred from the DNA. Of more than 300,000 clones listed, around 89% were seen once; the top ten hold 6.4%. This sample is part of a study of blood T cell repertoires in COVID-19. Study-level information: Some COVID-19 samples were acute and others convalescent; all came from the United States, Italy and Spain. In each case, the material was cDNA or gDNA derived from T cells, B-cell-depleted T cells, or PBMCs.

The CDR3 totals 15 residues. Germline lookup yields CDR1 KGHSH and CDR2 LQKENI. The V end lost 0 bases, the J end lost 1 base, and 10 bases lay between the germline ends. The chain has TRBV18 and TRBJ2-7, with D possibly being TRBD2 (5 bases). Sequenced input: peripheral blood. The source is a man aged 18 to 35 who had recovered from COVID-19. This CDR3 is CASSPPGKGSYEQYF. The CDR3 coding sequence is TGTGCCAGCTCACCACCCGGGAAAGGGTCCTACGAGCAGTACTTC.